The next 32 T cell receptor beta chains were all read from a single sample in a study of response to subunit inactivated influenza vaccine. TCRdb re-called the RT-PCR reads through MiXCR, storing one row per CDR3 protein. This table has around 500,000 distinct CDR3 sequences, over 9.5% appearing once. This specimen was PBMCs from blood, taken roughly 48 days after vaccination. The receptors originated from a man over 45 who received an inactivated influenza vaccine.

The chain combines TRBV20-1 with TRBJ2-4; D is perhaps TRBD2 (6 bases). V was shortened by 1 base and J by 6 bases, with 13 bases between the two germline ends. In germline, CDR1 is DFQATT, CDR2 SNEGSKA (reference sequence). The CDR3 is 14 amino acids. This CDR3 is CSARGLVRLNIQYF. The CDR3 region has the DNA TGCAGTGCTAGAGGACTAGTCAGGTTAAACATTCAGTACTTC.

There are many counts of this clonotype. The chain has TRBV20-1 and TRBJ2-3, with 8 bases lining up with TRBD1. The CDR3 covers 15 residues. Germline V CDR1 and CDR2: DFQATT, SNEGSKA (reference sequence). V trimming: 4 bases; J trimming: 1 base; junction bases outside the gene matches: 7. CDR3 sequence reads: CSANAADRGTDTQYF. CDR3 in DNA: TGCAGTGCTAACGCCGCGGACAGGGGCACAGATACGCAGTATTTT.

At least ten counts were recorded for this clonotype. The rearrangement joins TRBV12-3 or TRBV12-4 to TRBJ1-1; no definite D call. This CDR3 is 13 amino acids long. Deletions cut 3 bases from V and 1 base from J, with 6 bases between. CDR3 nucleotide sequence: TGTGCCAGCAGTTTGTGGGAGAACACTGAAGCTTTCTTT. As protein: CASSLWENTEAFF.

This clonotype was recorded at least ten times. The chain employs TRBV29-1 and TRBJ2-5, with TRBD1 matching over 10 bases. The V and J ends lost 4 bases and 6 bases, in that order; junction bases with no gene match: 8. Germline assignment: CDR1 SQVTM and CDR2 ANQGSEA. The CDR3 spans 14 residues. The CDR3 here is CSVAGTGAYQTQYF. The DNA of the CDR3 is TGCAGCGTTGCCGGGACAGGGGCATACCAGACCCAGTACTTC.

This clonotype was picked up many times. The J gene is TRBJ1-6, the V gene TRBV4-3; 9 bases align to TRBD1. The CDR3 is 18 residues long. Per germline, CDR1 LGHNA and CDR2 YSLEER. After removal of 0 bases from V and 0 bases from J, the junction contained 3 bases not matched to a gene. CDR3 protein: CASSQEGQGFSYNSPLHF. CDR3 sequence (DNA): TGCGCCAGCAGCCAAGAAGGACAGGGGTTCTCCTATAATTCACCCCTCCACTTT.

Here the CDR3 DNA reads TGCGCCAGCAGCCAAGAGAGCAGGGCTTATAATTCACCCCTCCACTTT. Encoded protein: CASSQESRAYNSPLHF. This chain uses TRBV4-3 with TRBJ1-6; D possibly corresponds to TRBD1 (5 bases). Germline V CDR1 and CDR2: LGHNA, YSLEER. This CDR3 is 16 amino acids long. V shed 0 bases and J shed 4 bases, with 10 bases lying between them.

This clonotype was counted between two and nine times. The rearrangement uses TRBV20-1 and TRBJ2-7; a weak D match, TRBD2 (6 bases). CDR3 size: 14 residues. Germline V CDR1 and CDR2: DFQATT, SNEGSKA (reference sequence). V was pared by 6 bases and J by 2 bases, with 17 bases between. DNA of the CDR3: TGCAGTGCGAACAGCGGGCATCACCCCTACGAGCAGTACTTC. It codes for CSANSGHHPYEQYF.

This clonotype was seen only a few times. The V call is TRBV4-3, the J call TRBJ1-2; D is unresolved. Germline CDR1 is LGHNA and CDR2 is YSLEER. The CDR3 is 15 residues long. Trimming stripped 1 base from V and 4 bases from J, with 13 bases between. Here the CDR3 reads CASSQVGQAAYGYTF. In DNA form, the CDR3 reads TGCGCCAGCAGCCAAGTCGGTCAGGCGGCCTATGGCTACACCTTC.

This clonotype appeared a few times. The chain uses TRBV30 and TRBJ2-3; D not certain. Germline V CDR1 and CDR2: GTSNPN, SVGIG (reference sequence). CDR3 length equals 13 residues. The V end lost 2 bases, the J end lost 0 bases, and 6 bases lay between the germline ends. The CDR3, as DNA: TGTGCCTGGAGTCATACTAGCACAGATACGCAGTATTTT. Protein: CAWSHTSTDTQYF.

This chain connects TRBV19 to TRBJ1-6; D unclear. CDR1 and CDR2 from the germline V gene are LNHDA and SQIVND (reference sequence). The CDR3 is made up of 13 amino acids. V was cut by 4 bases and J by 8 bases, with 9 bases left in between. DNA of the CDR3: TGTGCCAGTAGTACGATGGTTGATTCACCCCTCCACTTT. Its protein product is CASSTMVDSPLHF.

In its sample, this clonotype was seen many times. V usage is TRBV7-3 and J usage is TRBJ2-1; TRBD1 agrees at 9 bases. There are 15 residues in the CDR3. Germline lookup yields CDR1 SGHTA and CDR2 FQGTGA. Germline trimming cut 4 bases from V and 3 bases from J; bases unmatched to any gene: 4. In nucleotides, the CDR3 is TGTGCCAGCAGCTCCGGGACAGGGATCTACAATGAGCAGTTCTTC. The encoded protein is CASSSGTGIYNEQFF.

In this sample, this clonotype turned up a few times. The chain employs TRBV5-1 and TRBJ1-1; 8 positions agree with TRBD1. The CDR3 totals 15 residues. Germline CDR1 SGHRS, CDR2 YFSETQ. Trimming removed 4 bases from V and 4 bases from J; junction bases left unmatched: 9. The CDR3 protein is CASSPGGGGGTEAFF. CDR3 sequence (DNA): TGCGCCAGCAGCCCAGGGGGCGGAGGAGGCACTGAAGCTTTCTTT.

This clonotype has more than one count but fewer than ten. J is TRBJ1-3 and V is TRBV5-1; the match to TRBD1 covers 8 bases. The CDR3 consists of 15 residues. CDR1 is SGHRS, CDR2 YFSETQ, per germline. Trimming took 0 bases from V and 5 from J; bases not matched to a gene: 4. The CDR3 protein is CASSLEDRARNTIYF. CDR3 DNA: TGCGCCAGCAGCTTGGAGGACAGGGCGCGAAACACCATATATTTT.

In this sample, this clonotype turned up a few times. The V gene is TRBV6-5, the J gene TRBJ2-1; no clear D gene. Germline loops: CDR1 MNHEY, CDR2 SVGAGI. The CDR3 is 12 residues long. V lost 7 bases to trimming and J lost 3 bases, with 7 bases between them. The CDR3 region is CASTRSYNEQFF. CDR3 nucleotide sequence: TGTGCCAGCACCCGAAGCTACAATGAGCAGTTCTTC.

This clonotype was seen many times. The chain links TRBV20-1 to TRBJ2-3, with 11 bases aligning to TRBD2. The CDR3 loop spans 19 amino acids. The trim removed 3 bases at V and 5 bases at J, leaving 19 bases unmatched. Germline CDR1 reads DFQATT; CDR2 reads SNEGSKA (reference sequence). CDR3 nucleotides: TGCAGTGCTAGTGGGACTAGCGGTAATCTAAGGGGTTCAGGAGATACGCAGTATTTT. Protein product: CSASGTSGNLRGSGDTQYF.

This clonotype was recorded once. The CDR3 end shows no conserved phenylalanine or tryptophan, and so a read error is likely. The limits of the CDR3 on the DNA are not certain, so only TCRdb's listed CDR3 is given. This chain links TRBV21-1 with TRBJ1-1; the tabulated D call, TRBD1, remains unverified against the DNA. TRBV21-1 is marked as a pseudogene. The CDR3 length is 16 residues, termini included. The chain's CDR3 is CASSTAGSFMNTEAFI.

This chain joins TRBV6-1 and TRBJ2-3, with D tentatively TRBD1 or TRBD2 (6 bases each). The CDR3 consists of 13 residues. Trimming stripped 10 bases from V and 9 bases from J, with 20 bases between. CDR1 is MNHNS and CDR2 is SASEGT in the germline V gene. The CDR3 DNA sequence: TGTGCCACGACAGGTCCCCTCGGAGGGACGCAGTATTTT. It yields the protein CATTGPLGGTQYF.

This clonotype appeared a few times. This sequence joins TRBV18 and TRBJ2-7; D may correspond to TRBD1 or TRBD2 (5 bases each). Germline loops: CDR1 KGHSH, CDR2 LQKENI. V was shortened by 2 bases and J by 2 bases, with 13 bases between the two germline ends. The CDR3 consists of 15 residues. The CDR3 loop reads CASSPGGLATYEQYF. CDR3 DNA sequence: TGTGCCAGCTCACCAGGGGGATTGGCAACCTACGAGCAGTACTTC.

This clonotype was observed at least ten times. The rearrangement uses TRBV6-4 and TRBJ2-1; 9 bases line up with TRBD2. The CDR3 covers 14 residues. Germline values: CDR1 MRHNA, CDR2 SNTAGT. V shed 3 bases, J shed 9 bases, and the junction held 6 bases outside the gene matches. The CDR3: CASSDLAGSGEQFF. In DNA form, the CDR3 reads TGTGCCAGCAGTGATCTAGCGGGATCTGGTGAGCAGTTCTTC.

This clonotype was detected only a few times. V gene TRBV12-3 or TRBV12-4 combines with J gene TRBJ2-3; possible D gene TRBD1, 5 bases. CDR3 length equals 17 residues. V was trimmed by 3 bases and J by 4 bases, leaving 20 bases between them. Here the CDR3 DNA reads TGTGCCAGCAGTTTCCCCATAAGGGGTATGGGCGCAGATACGCAGTATTTT. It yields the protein CASSFPIRGMGADTQYF.

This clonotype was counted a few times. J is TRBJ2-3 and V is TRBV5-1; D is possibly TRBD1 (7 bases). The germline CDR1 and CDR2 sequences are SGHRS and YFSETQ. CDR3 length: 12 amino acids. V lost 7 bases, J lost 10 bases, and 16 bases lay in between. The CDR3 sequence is CASGKTGEAQYF. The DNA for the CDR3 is TGCGCCAGCGGGAAAACAGGGGAGGCGCAGTATTTT.

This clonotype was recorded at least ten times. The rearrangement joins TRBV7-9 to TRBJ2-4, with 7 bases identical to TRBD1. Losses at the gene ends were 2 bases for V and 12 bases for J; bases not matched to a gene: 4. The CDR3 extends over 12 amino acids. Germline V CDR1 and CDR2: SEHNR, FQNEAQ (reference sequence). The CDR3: CASSLTGAYQYF. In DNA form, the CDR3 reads TGTGCCAGCAGCTTAACAGGGGCTTATCAGTACTTC. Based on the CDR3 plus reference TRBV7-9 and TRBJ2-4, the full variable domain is DTGVSQNPRHKITKRGQNVTFRCDPISEHNRLYWYRQTLGQGPEFLTYFQNEAQLEKSRLLSDRFSAERPKGSFSTLEIQRTEQGDSAMYLCASSLTGAYQYFGAGTRLSVL.

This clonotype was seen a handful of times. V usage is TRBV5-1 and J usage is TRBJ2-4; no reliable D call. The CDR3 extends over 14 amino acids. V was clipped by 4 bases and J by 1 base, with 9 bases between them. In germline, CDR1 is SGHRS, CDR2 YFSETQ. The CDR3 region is CASSEAGAKNIQYF. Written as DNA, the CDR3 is TGCGCCAGCAGCGAGGCCGGGGCCAAAAACATTCAGTACTTC.

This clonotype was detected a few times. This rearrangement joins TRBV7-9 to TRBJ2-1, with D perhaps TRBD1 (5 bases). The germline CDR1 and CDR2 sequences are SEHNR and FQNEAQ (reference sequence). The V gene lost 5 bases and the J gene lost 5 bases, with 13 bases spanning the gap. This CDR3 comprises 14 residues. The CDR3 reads CASSRGLVNNEQFF. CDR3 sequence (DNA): TGTGCCAGCAGCAGGGGTCTAGTAAACAATGAGCAGTTCTTC.

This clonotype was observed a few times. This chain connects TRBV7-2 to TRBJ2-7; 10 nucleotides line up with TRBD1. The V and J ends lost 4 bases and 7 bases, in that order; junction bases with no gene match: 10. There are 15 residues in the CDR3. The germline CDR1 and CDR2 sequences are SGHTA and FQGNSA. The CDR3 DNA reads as TGTGCCAGCAGCTCCCTCGGGACAGGGGTTCAAGAGCAGTACTTC. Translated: CASSSLGTGVQEQYF.

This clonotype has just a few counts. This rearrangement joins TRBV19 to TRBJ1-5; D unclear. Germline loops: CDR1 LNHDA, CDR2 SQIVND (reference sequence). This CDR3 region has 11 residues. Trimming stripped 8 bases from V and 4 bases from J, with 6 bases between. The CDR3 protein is CASGSNQPQHF. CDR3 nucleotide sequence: TGTGCCAGTGGTTCTAATCAGCCCCAGCATTTT.

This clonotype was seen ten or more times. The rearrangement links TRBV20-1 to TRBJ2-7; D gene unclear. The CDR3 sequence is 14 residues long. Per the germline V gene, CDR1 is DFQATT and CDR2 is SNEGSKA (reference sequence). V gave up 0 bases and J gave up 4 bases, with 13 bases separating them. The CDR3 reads CSARDLEAQYEQYF. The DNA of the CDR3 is TGCAGTGCTAGAGATCTTGAGGCTCAATACGAGCAGTACTTC.

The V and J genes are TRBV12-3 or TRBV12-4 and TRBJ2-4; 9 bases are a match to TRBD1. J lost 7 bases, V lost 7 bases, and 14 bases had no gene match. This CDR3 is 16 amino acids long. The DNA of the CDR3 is TGTGCCAGCACTAACGAAGAGGGACAGGGTAGGAACATTCAGTACTTC. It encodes CASTNEEGQGRNIQYF.

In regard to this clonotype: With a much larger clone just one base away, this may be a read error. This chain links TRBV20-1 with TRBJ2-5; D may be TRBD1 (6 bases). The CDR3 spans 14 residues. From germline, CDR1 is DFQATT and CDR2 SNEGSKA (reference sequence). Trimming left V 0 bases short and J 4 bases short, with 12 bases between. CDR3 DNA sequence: TGCAGTGCTAGAGACCAGGGGAGTCGAGAGACCCAGTACTTC. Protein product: CSARDQGSRETQYF.

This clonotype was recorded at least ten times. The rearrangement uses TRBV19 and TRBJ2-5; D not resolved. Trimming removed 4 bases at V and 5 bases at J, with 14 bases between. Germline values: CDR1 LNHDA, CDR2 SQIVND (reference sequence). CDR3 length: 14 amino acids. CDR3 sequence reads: CASSTRSLGETQYF. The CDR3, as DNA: TGTGCCAGTAGTACTCGGAGCCTCGGGGAGACCCAGTACTTC.

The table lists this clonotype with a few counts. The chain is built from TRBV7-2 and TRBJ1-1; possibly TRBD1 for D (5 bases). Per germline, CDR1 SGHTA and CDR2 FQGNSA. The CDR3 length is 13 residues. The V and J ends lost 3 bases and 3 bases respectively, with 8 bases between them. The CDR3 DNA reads TGTGCCAGCAGCTTCGGGGCAGACACTGAAGCTTTCTTT. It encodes CASSFGADTEAFF. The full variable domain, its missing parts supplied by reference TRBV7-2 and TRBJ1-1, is GAGVSQSPSNKVTEKGKDVELRCDPISGHTALYWYRQSLGQGLEFLIYFQGNSAPDKSGLPSDRFSAERTGGSVSTLTIQRTQQEDSAVYLCASSFGADTEAFFGQGTRLTVV.

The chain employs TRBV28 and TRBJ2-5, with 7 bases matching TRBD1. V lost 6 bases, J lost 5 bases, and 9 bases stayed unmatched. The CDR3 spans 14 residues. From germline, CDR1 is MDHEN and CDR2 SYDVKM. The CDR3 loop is CASSDRATGETQYF. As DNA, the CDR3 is TGTGCCAGCAGCGACAGGGCCACCGGGGAGACCCAGTACTTC.